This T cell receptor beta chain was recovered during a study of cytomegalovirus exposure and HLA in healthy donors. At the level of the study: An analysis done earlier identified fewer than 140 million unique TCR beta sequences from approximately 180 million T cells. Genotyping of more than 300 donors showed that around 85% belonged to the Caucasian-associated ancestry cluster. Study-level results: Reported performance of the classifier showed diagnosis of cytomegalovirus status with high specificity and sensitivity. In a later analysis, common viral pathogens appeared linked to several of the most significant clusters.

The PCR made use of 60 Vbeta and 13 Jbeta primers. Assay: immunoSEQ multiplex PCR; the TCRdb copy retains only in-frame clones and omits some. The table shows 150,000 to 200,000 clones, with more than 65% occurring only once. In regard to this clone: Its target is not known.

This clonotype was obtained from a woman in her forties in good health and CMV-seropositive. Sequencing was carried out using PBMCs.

CDR3 protein: CASSPREGLGTGELFF. The CDR3 coding sequence is TGTGCCAGCAGCCCCCGGGAGGGTTTGGGCACCGGGGAGCTGTTTTTT. V gene TRBV7-6 combines with J gene TRBJ2-2; 8 nucleotides agree with TRBD2. The CDR3 contains 16 residues. In germline, CDR1 is SGHVS, CDR2 FNYEAQ. Trimming at V came to 5 bases and at J to 4 bases, leaving 9 bases not matched to a gene.